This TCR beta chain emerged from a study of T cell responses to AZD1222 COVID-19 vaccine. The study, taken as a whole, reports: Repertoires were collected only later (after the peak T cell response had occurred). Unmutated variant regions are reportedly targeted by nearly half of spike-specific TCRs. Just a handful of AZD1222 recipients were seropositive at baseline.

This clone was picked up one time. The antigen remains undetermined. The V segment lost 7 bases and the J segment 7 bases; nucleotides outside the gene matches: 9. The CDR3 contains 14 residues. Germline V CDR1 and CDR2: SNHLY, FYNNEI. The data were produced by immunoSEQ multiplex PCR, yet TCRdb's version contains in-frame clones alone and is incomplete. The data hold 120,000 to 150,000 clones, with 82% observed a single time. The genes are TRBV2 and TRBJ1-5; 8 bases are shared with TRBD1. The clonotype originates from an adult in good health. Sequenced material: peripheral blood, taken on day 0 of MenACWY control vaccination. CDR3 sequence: CASTRTGRGQPQHF. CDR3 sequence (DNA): TGTGCCAGCACCAGGACAGGGAGAGGCCAGCCCCAGCATTTT.